This T cell receptor (beta chain) was sequenced for a study of human T cells and chemical hapten exposure. About the study: DPC at 2% was the sensitizing agent, placed on about 2 cm by about 2 cm of upper inner arm skin.

TCRdb analysed the RACE reads with MiXCR anew, one entry per CDR3 protein. The table records 120,000 or so distinct CDR3 sequences, over 9% of them present only once. Time point noted: patch test 3, about 24 weeks after DPC sensitization. The treatment denotes: therapeutic diphenylcyclopropenone sensitization with weekly scalp DPC. Blood collection took place prior to placing each patch test. Note on this clonotype: The antigen is undetermined.

General study findings and limits: Expanded TCR sets contained significantly more large CDR3 similarity clusters than controls. The study found that DPC sensitization did not change TCRs above 1 in 1000 frequency.

Trimming removed 0 bases at V and 0 bases at J, with 11 bases between. The germline V gene has CDR1 SGHVS and CDR2 FNYEAQ. The CDR3 runs 17 residues. The TCR sequence derives from a woman between 45 and 65 years old with alopecia areata. Some clones in this sample may be carry-over from other donors' samples. The source was whole blood, collected in connection with sensitization to the hapten diphenylcyclopropenone (DPC). The V gene is TRBV7-6, the J gene TRBJ1-4; no firm D call. The CDR3 DNA reads TGTGCCAGCAGCTTAGCGGTGGGCGAGGCAACTAATGAAAAACTGTTTTTT. Protein sequence: CASSLAVGEATNEKLFF.